The 7 T cell receptor beta chains given below trace back to one sample, sequenced in a study of regulatory T cells in long-lasting Graves disease. Time point defined: persistent/refractory GD, antithyroid drugs over 5 years with positive TRAb. PBMC RNA was the source of the TCR library. HTBI primers from iRepertoire and Arm-PCR of CDR3 regions yielded the TCR beta libraries. TCRdb reanalysed the multiplex PCR reads using MiXCR and keeps one entry per CDR3 protein. The sample lists over 250,000 distinct CDR3 sequences, 20% to 25% occurring once. The material sequenced was peripheral blood mononuclear cells (PBMCs), taken when the disease was refractory, from a patient treated with antithyroid drugs. These TCRs come from a female donor with Graves disease.

Turning to this clonotype: This may be a read error, as it is one base from a much larger clone. This rearrangement joins TRBV12-3 or TRBV12-4 to TRBJ1-5; 7 bases agree with TRBD1. CDR3 length equals 15 residues. The CDR3 nucleotides read TGTGCCAGCAGTCGAAACGACAGGGACAATCGGCCCCAGCATTTT. Translated: CASSRNDRDNRPQHF.

The chain combines TRBV27 with TRBJ1-6, with 8 positions matching TRBD1. CDR1 and CDR2 (germline): MNHEY, SMNVEV (reference sequence). Losses at the gene ends were 3 bases for V and 6 bases for J; bases not matched to a gene: 1. The CDR3 length is 14 residues. CDR3: CASSFDRGNSPLHF. The DNA of the CDR3 is TGTGCCAGCAGTTTCGACAGGGGTAATTCACCCCTCCACTTT.

This sequence joins TRBV19 and TRBJ2-2, with TRBD2 matching 12 bases. From germline, CDR1 is LNHDA and CDR2 SQIVND (reference sequence). The junction had 1 base not matched to a gene; V was cut back by 4 bases and J by 7 bases. This CDR3 has 14 residues. CDR3 coding DNA: TGTGCCAGTAGTAAGGGACTAGCGGGCGGGGAGCTGTTTTTT. Its translation is CASSKGLAGGELFF.

This clonotype has a count of ten or more. This chain links TRBV28 with TRBJ1-2; 8 bases are a match to TRBD1. The ends lost 6 bases at V and 5 bases at J; junction bases unmatched: 8. Per the germline V gene, CDR1 is MDHEN and CDR2 is SYDVKM. The CDR3 is made up of 14 amino acids. CDR3 sequence (DNA): TGTGCCAGCAGCTTAGGACAGGGTGGATATGGCTACACCTTC. This gives the protein CASSLGQGGYGYTF.

Only a few counts were recorded for this clonotype. A single base separates this from a much larger clone, so it may be a read error. The chain uses TRBV6-1 and TRBJ2-6; D gene unclear. The CDR3 covers 17 residues. In germline, CDR1 is MNHNS, CDR2 SASEGT. The V and J ends lost 10 bases and 2 bases respectively, with 21 bases between them. The CDR3 region is CANSPLPLGTGANVLTF. The CDR3 DNA sequence: TGTGCCAACAGCCCCCTCCCCCTTGGCACTGGGGCCAACGTCCTGACTTTC.

The table lists this clonotype with many counts. The chain employs TRBV2 and TRBJ1-4; a possible D gene is TRBD1 (6 bases). There are 15 residues in the CDR3. Germline V gives CDR1 SNHLY, CDR2 FYNNEI. V was clipped by 4 bases and J by 7 bases, with 16 bases between them. CDR3 nucleotides: TGTGCCAGCAGTGTCGAGTCGACAGGTTCTGAAAAACTGTTTTTT. It translates to CASSVESTGSEKLFF.

This clonotype was found a few times. This sequence joins TRBV20-1 and TRBJ2-5; TRBD2 aligns across 9 bases. Germline CDR1 is DFQATT and CDR2 is SNEGSKA (reference sequence). With V trimmed by 5 bases and J by 5 bases, 18 bases remained unmatched. This CDR3 is 17 amino acids long. Written as DNA, the CDR3 is TGCAGTGCTCGGGGGGCTAGCGGGAAGGGTGAACGTGAGACCCAGTACTTC. It yields the protein CSARGASGKGERETQYF.